This T cell receptor beta chain was documented in a study of blood T cell repertoires in COVID-19. As for the study in general: The analysed material was cDNA or gDNA that came from T cells, B-cell-depleted T cells, or PBMCs.

The sample holds a few counts of this clone. Original analysis: From reference gene primer amplification, estimates of nucleated cell counts were derived. Generated by immunoSEQ multiplex PCR, the TCRdb table keeps only in-frame clones and is missing some. V, J and clone size are those of that table, while D and trimming were read from the DNA. The data show 150,000 or so clones, roughly 89% seen once. The V and J ends lost 0 bases and 0 bases respectively, with 9 bases between them. Germline CDR1 and CDR2: SGHRS and YFSETQ. CDR3 length: 15 amino acids. This chain connects TRBV5-1 to TRBJ1-1, with no clear D. The clonotype was recovered from a human donor in a cohort sampled during active COVID-19. The sample comprised peripheral blood. The CDR3 nucleotides are TGCGCCAGCAGCTTGGATCGGGTTATGAACACTGAAGCTTTCTTT. Amino acids: CASSLDRVMNTEAFF.